The 27 T cell receptor beta chains reported below all come from one sample, sequenced in a study of brain T cells in children with intractable seizures. Time point reported: blood from clinic visit 5 months post-surgery; TSC patient then seizure free. Assay used: immunoSEQ multiplex PCR; TCRdb lists only in-frame clones, some missing. The sample lists about 340,000 clones, 93% occurring once. Source: peripheral blood, taken 4 to 5 months after surgery. Receptors were obtained from a boy in the first two years of life with tuberous sclerosis and intractable seizures.

The chain couples TRBV5-1 to TRBJ2-2; 10 bases map to TRBD2. This CDR3 region has 16 residues. CDR1 and CDR2 from the germline V gene are SGHRS and YFSETQ. With V trimmed by 4 bases and J by 3 bases, 6 bases remained unmatched. CDR3 loop: CASSLTSGKDTGELFF. The CDR3 nucleotides are TGCGCCAGCAGCCTAACTAGCGGGAAAGACACCGGGGAGCTGTTTTTT.

This clone was recorded only once. The sample holds other DNA sequences that translate to the same CDR3. The rearrangement uses TRBV9 and TRBJ2-7; TRBD1 aligns across 8 bases. Trimming at V came to 2 bases and at J to 7 bases, leaving 2 bases not matched to a gene. The CDR3 is made up of 12 amino acids. Germline V gives CDR1 SGDLS, CDR2 YYNGEE. CDR3 coding DNA: TGTGCCAGCAGCGTTGGGACAGGAGAGCAGTACTTC. Translated, it gives CASSVGTGEQYF.

V usage is TRBV7-2 and J usage is TRBJ2-7; no reliable D call. With 2 bases removed from V and 3 bases from J, the gap between germline ends came to 11 bases. The CDR3 has 14 amino acids. CDR1 SGHTA and CDR2 FQGNSA come from the germline V gene. CDR3 sequence reads: CASSLISGYYEQYF. The CDR3 nucleotides read TGTGCCAGCAGCTTAATCTCCGGTTACTACGAGCAGTACTTC.

The V call is TRBV10-1, the J call TRBJ2-2; 10 bases are shared with TRBD2. The CDR3 length is 15 residues. With V trimmed by 4 bases and J by 4 bases, 3 bases remained unmatched. Germline V gene data show CDR1 as WNHNN and CDR2 as SYGVQD (reference sequence). CDR3 DNA: TGCGCCAGCAGTGTTTTAGCGGGGGGCACCGGGGAGCTGTTTTTT. This sequence encodes CASSVLAGGTGELFF.

The chain combines TRBV19 with TRBJ1-3, with D possibly TRBD1 on 5 matching bases. The germline V gene encodes CDR1 LNHDA and CDR2 SQIVND (reference sequence). This CDR3 has 13 residues. Trimming took 4 bases from V and 2 from J, leaving 6 bases between them. The chain's CDR3 is CASSKGAGNTIYF. The CDR3 coding sequence is TGTGCCAGTAGTAAAGGGGCTGGAAACACCATATATTTT. Variable domain in full (rest from reference TRBV19 and TRBJ1-3): DGGITQSPKYLFRKEGQNVTLSCEQNLNHDAMYWYRQDPGQGLRLIYYSQIVNDFQKGDIAEGYSVSREKKESFPLTVTSAQKNPTAFYLCASSKGAGNTIYFGEGSWLTVV.

The genes are TRBV27 and TRBJ1-5, with unresolved D. Trimming removed 4 bases at V and 6 bases at J, with 10 bases between. The CDR3 runs 13 residues. Germline loops: CDR1 MNHEY, CDR2 SMNVEV (reference sequence). The CDR3 DNA reads TGTGCCAGCAGTTCGTCCGTTGTTCAGCCCCAGCATTTT. Translation gives CASSSSVVQPQHF.

The chain has TRBV6-5 and TRBJ2-7; D is unresolved. Germline CDR1 reads MNHEY; CDR2 reads SVGAGI. Trimming took 0 bases from V and 2 from J, leaving 8 bases between them. The CDR3 is 14 amino acids. In nucleotides, the CDR3 is TGTGCCAGCAGTTACTCGGGCGGAACCTACGAGCAGTACTTC. Translation: CASSYSGGTYEQYF.

V usage is TRBV27 and J usage is TRBJ2-3; maybe TRBD1 (8 bases). V lost 3 bases to trimming and J lost 6 bases, with 40 bases between them. The CDR3 covers 23 residues. From germline, CDR1 is MNHEY and CDR2 SMNVEV (reference sequence). CDR3 sequence reads: CASSFCRQGTILLQLRSWDTQYF. CDR3 nucleotides: TGTGCCAGCAGTTTTTGCCGACAGGGGACTATTCTCCTCCAATTGCGGTCGTGGGATACGCAGTATTTT.

The V gene is TRBV19, the J gene TRBJ2-6; no reliable D call. This CDR3 is 14 amino acids long. Germline V gene data show CDR1 as LNHDA and CDR2 as SQIVND (reference sequence). V lost 5 bases and J lost 4, with 9 bases in between. The CDR3 region is CASSPDIGANVLTF. The CDR3 DNA sequence: TGTGCCAGTAGTCCCGACATCGGGGCCAACGTCCTGACTTTC.

The gene calls are TRBV12-3 or TRBV12-4 and TRBJ2-1, with D perhaps matching TRBD2 (6 bases). This CDR3 has 12 residues. V was cut by 5 bases and J by 8 bases, with 10 bases left in between. This CDR3 reads CASSHGTYEQFF. The CDR3 DNA is TGTGCCAGCAGTCACGGGACTTATGAGCAGTTCTTC.

The rearrangement links TRBV6-1 to TRBJ1-2; D remains unclear. This CDR3 region has 16 residues. Germline V gives CDR1 MNHNS, CDR2 SASEGT. Trimming cost V 0 bases and J 5 bases, with 16 bases left between them. CDR3 sequence reads: CASSEALIMRRYGYTF. The CDR3 bases are TGTGCCAGCAGTGAAGCGCTGATTATGAGACGTTATGGCTACACCTTC.

The chain carries TRBV2 and TRBJ2-5; 7 positions match TRBD1. Germline-derived CDR1 and CDR2 are SNHLY and FYNNEI. The junction had 5 bases not matched to a gene; V was cut back by 2 bases and J by 2 bases. CDR3 length: 15 residues. This CDR3 is CASSELDRRQETQYF. Here the CDR3 DNA reads TGTGCCAGCAGTGAATTGGACAGGAGACAAGAGACCCAGTACTTC.

The V gene is TRBV7-9, the J gene TRBJ1-6; D unclear. V was clipped by 3 bases and J by 7 bases, with 10 bases between them. The germline gives CDR1 SEHNR, CDR2 FQNEAQ (reference sequence). The CDR3 is 14 amino acids. The CDR3 nucleotides are TGTGCCAGCAGCTTGGTACAGCAAAATTCACCCCTCCACTTT. Amino acids: CASSLVQQNSPLHF.

V and J are TRBV11-3 and TRBJ1-1, with D maybe TRBD1 (6 bases). Trimming left V 2 bases short and J 7 bases short, with 11 bases between. The CDR3 covers 13 residues. Germline CDR1 is SGHNT and CDR2 is YENEEA. CDR3 bases: TGTGCCAGCAGCTTATCGCAGGGGCGTGAAGCTTTCTTT. Its translation: CASSLSQGREAFF.

This chain connects TRBV7-9 to TRBJ2-7; possible D gene TRBD2, 6 bases. Trimming removed 3 bases from V and 2 bases from J, with 11 bases in between. The length of the CDR3 is 14 residues. From germline, CDR1 is SEHNR and CDR2 FQNEAQ (reference sequence). CDR3 DNA sequence: TGTGCCAGCAGCTTGGGAGGACAACCCTACGAGCAGTACTTC. This codes for CASSLGGQPYEQYF.

The rearrangement links TRBV27 to TRBJ2-7; D might be TRBD1 (5 bases). Trimming took 3 bases from V and 6 from J, leaving 15 bases between them. CDR3 size: 14 residues. Germline loops: CDR1 MNHEY, CDR2 SMNVEV (reference sequence). The CDR3 loop reads CASSFRQGRGEQYF. Here the CDR3 DNA reads TGTGCCAGCAGTTTTCGGCAGGGAAGGGGCGAGCAGTACTTC.

The chain has TRBV5-1 and TRBJ2-3, with a weak D call TRBD1 (6 bases). Looked up from germline, CDR1 is SGHRS and CDR2 is YFSETQ. The CDR3 runs 16 residues. The V end lost 4 bases, the J end lost 0 bases, and 15 bases lay between the germline ends. This CDR3 reads CASSDWTATSTDTQYF. For the CDR3, the DNA is TGCGCCAGCAGCGATTGGACAGCCACTAGCACAGATACGCAGTATTTT.

The V call is TRBV5-1, the J call TRBJ2-1, with a possible D match to TRBD2 (5 bases). V shed 4 bases and J shed 3 bases, with 8 bases lying between them. The CDR3 has 13 residues. CDR1 SGHRS and CDR2 YFSETQ come from the germline V gene. CDR3 bases: TGCGCCAGCAGCATCACTAGCTACAATGAGCAGTTCTTC. Translating gives CASSITSYNEQFF.

This clone was detected once. The V gene is TRBV5-1, the J gene TRBJ1-3; unclear D gene. Looked up from germline, CDR1 is SGHRS and CDR2 is YFSETQ. The CDR3 spans 12 residues. Trimming took 2 bases from V and 8 from J, leaving 8 bases between them. The CDR3 DNA sequence: TGCGCCAGCAGCTTACCATCTCACACCATATATTTT. Translation: CASSLPSHTIYF.

V gene TRBV5-1 combines with J gene TRBJ2-3, with 11 nucleotides matching TRBD2. This CDR3 region has 18 residues. The germline V gene encodes CDR1 SGHRS and CDR2 YFSETQ. J was trimmed by 2 bases and V by 0 bases; bases with no gene match: 8. The CDR3 bases are TGCGCCAGCAGCTTGGACGGTCGTAGCGGGGGGGCCACAGATACGCAGTATTTT. Translating gives CASSLDGRSGGATDTQYF. The variable domain in full, with the rest retrieved from reference TRBV5-1 and TRBJ2-3, is KAGVTQTPRYLIKTRGQQVTLSCSPISGHRSVSWYQQTPGQGLQFLFEYFSETQRNKGNFPGRFSGRQFSNSRSEMNVSTLELGDSALYLCASSLDGRSGGATDTQYFGPGTRLTVL.

V usage is TRBV7-9 and J usage is TRBJ1-6; D gene uncertain. The CDR3 is 11 amino acids. Deletions cut 4 bases from V and 14 bases from J, with 9 bases between. The germline CDR1 and CDR2 sequences are SEHNR and FQNEAQ (reference sequence). The CDR3 protein is CASSSLAALHF. In nucleotides, the CDR3 is TGTGCCAGCAGCTCCCTGGCGGCCCTCCACTTT.

The chain links TRBV27 to TRBJ2-1; D not resolved. Trimming cost V 5 bases and J 7 bases, with 12 bases left between them. The CDR3 is 13 residues long. The germline V gene encodes CDR1 MNHEY and CDR2 SMNVEV (reference sequence). CDR3 nucleotides: TGTGCCAGCAGTCTGTGGACGGGTAATGAGCAGTTCTTC. It yields the protein CASSLWTGNEQFF.

The gene calls are TRBV24-1 and TRBJ2-5, with TRBD2 matching 9 bases. The ends lost 4 bases at V and 5 bases at J; junction bases unmatched: 10. The CDR3 is made up of 16 amino acids. Germline V gene data show CDR1 as KGHDR and CDR2 as SFDVKD. CDR3 sequence reads: CATSDSRAGGGETQYF. The CDR3 DNA reads as TGTGCCACCAGTGACTCCCGAGCGGGAGGAGGGGAGACCCAGTACTTC.

The sample holds one count of this clone. The V gene is TRBV5-1, the J gene TRBJ1-1, with a possible D match to TRBD1 (6 bases). V dropped 4 bases and J dropped 5 bases, with 27 bases sitting between them. CDR3 length: 18 residues. Looked up from germline, CDR1 is SGHRS and CDR2 is YFSETQ. CDR3 sequence reads: CASSQWGQGPFWGTEAFF. For the CDR3, the DNA is TGCGCCAGCAGCCAATGGGGCCAGGGGCCATTTTGGGGAACTGAAGCTTTCTTT.

This chain links TRBV24-1 with TRBJ1-2, with D uncertain. CDR3 length: 14 residues. Trimming shortened V by 4 bases and J by 7 bases, and 15 bases separated the two germline ends. Looked up from germline, CDR1 is KGHDR and CDR2 is SFDVKD. The CDR3 region is CATSDPTLRGGYTF. The CDR3 DNA reads as TGTGCCACCAGTGACCCTACTCTGAGAGGTGGCTACACCTTC.

As to this clone: Sequence at one end of the junction differs from germline and may be a read error. The rearrangement links TRBV27 to TRBJ2-2; TRBD2 agrees at 8 bases. Looked up from germline, CDR1 is MNHEY and CDR2 is SMNVEV (reference sequence). The CDR3 covers 18 residues. In nucleotides, the CDR3 is TGTGCCAGCAGTATAAGACCTAGGACTAGCCCGAACACCGAGGAGCTGTTTTTT. Translated, it gives CASSIRPRTSPNTEELFF.

The rearrangement joins TRBV7-9 to TRBJ2-7, with D perhaps TRBD1 (6 bases). The CDR3 covers 16 residues. Germline values: CDR1 SEHNR, CDR2 FQNEAQ (reference sequence). Deletions cut 5 bases from V and 5 bases from J, with 22 bases between. The CDR3 here is CASSTIGTTPRNEQYF. The CDR3, as DNA: TGTGCCAGCAGCACAATCGGGACAACTCCGAGGAACGAGCAGTACTTC.